One sample yielded the 9 T cell receptor beta chains listed below, sequenced in a study of T cell repertoires in cytomegalovirus infection. What these receptors recognize is not known. Each CDR3 protein is one row after TCRdb ran MiXCR on the reads. The sample consists of around 23,000 distinct CDR3 sequences, approximately 22% of them appearing once. Sequenced here: CD8+ T cells from cultured PBMCs, sampled from culture after CMV antigen stimulation. The origin of the receptors is a human donor in good health (CMV status not recorded). Some clones in this sample may be carry-over from other donors' samples.

This clonotype occurred a few times. The chain employs TRBV5-6 and TRBJ2-1; TRBD2 aligns across 7 bases. This CDR3 region has 17 residues. With V trimmed by 1 base and J by 14 bases, 21 bases remained unmatched. From germline, CDR1 is SGHDT and CDR2 YYEEEE. The CDR3 loop is CASSLQNWQGGRGFKFF. As DNA, the CDR3 is TGTGCCAGCAGCTTGCAAAACTGGCAGGGAGGGAGGGGATTTAAGTTCTTC.

This clonotype was detected ten times or more. This chain uses TRBV12-3 or TRBV12-4 with TRBJ2-1; TRBD1 might be the D (5 bases). The CDR3 loop spans 16 amino acids. Trimming took 3 bases from V and 5 from J, leaving 17 bases between them. The CDR3, as DNA: TGTGCCAGCAGTTTGGGGCTAGACCGGCCTAACAATGAGCAGTTCTTC. This gives the protein CASSLGLDRPNNEQFF.

The V and J genes are TRBV7-2 and TRBJ1-1; TRBD1 matches at 7 bases. The CDR3 length is 12 residues. Germline V gene lookup returns CDR1 SGHTA and CDR2 FQGNSA. The V segment lost 6 bases and the J segment 8 bases; nucleotides outside the gene matches: 6. Written as DNA, the CDR3 is TGTGCCAGCAGGTCCGGGACAGCAGAAGCTTTCTTT. Its protein is CASRSGTAEAFF.

The chain combines TRBV20-1 with TRBJ2-7; TRBD1 is a possible D gene (5 bases). The CDR3 extends over 14 amino acids. Per the germline V gene, CDR1 is DFQATT and CDR2 is SNEGSKA (reference sequence). V was pared by 0 bases and J by 1 base, with 10 bases between. The CDR3 nucleotides read TGCAGTGCTAGAGATGCAGGGTCGTCCTACGAGCAGTACTTC. Amino acids: CSARDAGSSYEQYF.

V usage is TRBV27 and J usage is TRBJ1-2; tentative D call: TRBD1 (6 bases). This CDR3 has 14 amino acids. Trimming removed 5 bases from V and 4 bases from J, with 14 bases in between. The germline CDR1 and CDR2 sequences are MNHEY and SMNVEV (reference sequence). CDR3 protein: CASSPRGRGYGYTF. CDR3 sequence (DNA): TGTGCCAGCAGTCCCCGCGGCAGGGGCTATGGCTACACCTTC.

This clonotype was detected only a few times. The genes are TRBV7-9 and TRBJ2-3, with a tentative D call TRBD1 (5 bases). The CDR3 sequence is 16 residues long. Trimming removed 6 bases from V and 1 base from J, with 17 bases in between. CDR1 and CDR2 from the germline V gene are SEHNR and FQNEAQ (reference sequence). The CDR3 DNA follows: TGTGCCAGCAGTTCTACAGGTTTTGGAGGCACAGATACGCAGTATTTT. As protein: CASSSTGFGGTDTQYF.

This clonotype was observed at least ten times. The V gene is TRBV7-2, the J gene TRBJ1-2; no clear D. CDR1 and CDR2 (germline): SGHTA, FQGNSA. The CDR3 is 14 residues long. The V gene lost 1 base and the J gene lost 8 bases, with 14 bases spanning the gap. The CDR3 sequence is CASSLGSAYTGYTF. The CDR3 DNA follows: TGTGCCAGCAGCTTAGGATCGGCCTATACCGGCTACACCTTC.

This clonotype was seen only a few times. The chain joins TRBV2 to TRBJ2-7, with 8 bases that match TRBD2. Germline values: CDR1 SNHLY, CDR2 FYNNEI. J lost 2 bases, V lost 3 bases, and 6 bases had no gene match. The CDR3 length is 15 residues. The CDR3 loop is CASSEGLAGTYEQYF. For the CDR3, the DNA is TGTGCCAGCAGTGAGGGCCTAGCGGGTACCTACGAGCAGTACTTC.

Here the CDR3 reads CASSQASFYEQYF. The CDR3 DNA sequence: TGCGCCAGCAGCCAAGCCTCCTTCTACGAGCAGTACTTC. The gene calls are TRBV4-1 and TRBJ2-7; D is uncertain. The CDR3 is made up of 13 amino acids. The V end was cut by 1 base, the J end by 3 bases, with 7 bases between. Germline CDR1 and CDR2: MGHRA and YSYEKL.